What follows are 10 T cell receptor beta chains derived from one specimen sequenced in a study of cytomegalovirus exposure and HLA in healthy donors. The study ran its PCR with 60 Vbeta and 13 Jbeta primers. Produced via immunoSEQ multiplex PCR; TCRdb's table is partial and in-frame only. In the table there are about 160,000 clones, around 76% of which are singletons. The specimen was PBMCs. Receptors were obtained from a man aged 35 to 55 in good health and CMV-seronegative.

This clone showed up just a few times. The chain uses TRBV10-3 and TRBJ1-3; D remains unclear. This CDR3 comprises 15 residues. CDR1 ENHRY and CDR2 SYGVKD come from the germline V gene. The germline V and J ends were trimmed by 3 bases and 0 bases, with 9 bases remaining between them. The CDR3 sequence is CAISDSRYSGNTIYF. CDR3 coding DNA: TGTGCCATCAGTGATTCCAGATACTCTGGAAACACCATATATTTT.

As for this clone: Other DNA sequences in this sample translate to the same CDR3. The chain couples TRBV2 to TRBJ1-5, with a weak D call TRBD1 (6 bases). CDR3 length: 14 residues. With 5 bases removed from V and 4 bases from J, the gap between germline ends came to 12 bases. Germline V gene data show CDR1 as SNHLY and CDR2 as FYNNEI. CDR3 in amino acids: CASSRDRSNQPQHF. The CDR3 DNA reads as TGTGCCAGCAGTCGAGACAGGTCGAATCAGCCCCAGCATTTT.

The chain carries TRBV4-1 and TRBJ1-2, with unresolved D. Germline assignment: CDR1 MGHRA and CDR2 YSYEKL. This CDR3 comprises 14 residues. Trimming took off 5 bases at V and 3 bases at J, with 13 bases between the two ends. The CDR3 loop is CASSKSDLDYGYTF. The CDR3 DNA reads as TGCGCCAGCAGCAAATCTGATCTAGACTATGGCTACACCTTC.

The chain is built from TRBV18 and TRBJ2-7, with D hard to call. CDR3 size: 12 residues. V was shortened by 3 bases and J by 7 bases, with 10 bases between the two germline ends. The germline V gene encodes CDR1 KGHSH and CDR2 LQKENI. Here the CDR3 DNA reads TGTGCCAGCTCACCCTCTAGGCTAGAGCAGTACTTC. Amino acid sequence: CASSPSRLEQYF.

CDR3 sequence (DNA): TGTGCCAGCAGCCGACGGGGCACCGGGGAGCTGTTTTTT. Amino acid sequence: CASSRRGTGELFF. V is TRBV9 and J is TRBJ2-2; a weak D match, TRBD2 (5 bases). Germline V CDR1 and CDR2: SGDLS, YYNGEE. The CDR3 covers 13 residues. Trimming took off 4 bases at V and 4 bases at J, with 8 bases between the two ends.

The chain employs TRBV19 and TRBJ2-3; maybe TRBD2 (7 bases). Germline assignment: CDR1 LNHDA and CDR2 SQIVND (reference sequence). This CDR3 has 15 amino acids. The V end lost 4 bases, the J end lost 3 bases, and 14 bases lay between the germline ends. This chain's CDR3 is CASSSEGGGTDTQYF. For the CDR3, the DNA is TGTGCCAGTAGTAGTGAGGGAGGGGGGACAGATACGCAGTATTTT.

V is TRBV10-2 and J is TRBJ2-5; D is possibly TRBD1 (6 bases). With the DNA end fitting TRBJ2-7 better, the J assignment may be wrong. The CDR3 is made up of 15 amino acids. Germline loops: CDR1 WSHSY, CDR2 SAAADI. The chain's CDR3 is CASNPARGILDEQYF. The DNA of the CDR3 is TGCGCCAGCAACCCCGCCAGGGGAATACTGGACGAGCAGTACTTC.

The gene calls are TRBV6-5 and TRBJ2-1, with 7 bases fitting TRBD2. The CDR3 sequence is 15 residues long. The V and J ends lost 5 bases and 2 bases, in that order; junction bases with no gene match: 6. Germline V gives CDR1 MNHEY, CDR2 SVGAGI. The CDR3 region is CASSRGRGPYNEQFF. In DNA form, the CDR3 reads TGTGCCAGCAGTAGAGGGAGGGGTCCCTACAATGAGCAGTTCTTC.

Here the CDR3 reads CASSRQGTNTEAFF. The CDR3 DNA sequence: TGTGCCAGCAGCCGACAGGGAACGAACACTGAAGCTTTCTTT. This rearrangement joins TRBV7-6 to TRBJ1-1, with 7 bases matching TRBD1. The CDR3 contains 14 residues. Germline lookup yields CDR1 SGHVS and CDR2 FNYEAQ. With 5 bases clipped from V and 1 base from J, the junction kept 4 bases outside the gene matches.

The CDR3 sequence is CAAQLASTDTQYF. In nucleotides, the CDR3 is TGTGCCGCTCAACTAGCGAGCACAGATACGCAGTATTTT. The chain combines TRBV7-9 with TRBJ2-3; TRBD2 agrees at 7 bases. The CDR3 is made up of 13 amino acids. V was pared by 11 bases and J by 0 bases, with 5 bases of the junction left unmatched. CDR1 is SEHNR, CDR2 FQNEAQ, per germline (reference sequence).